This is a list of T cell receptor beta chains from one sample in a study of OX40 agonist ivuxolimab in advanced cancers. The repertoire was sequenced with immunoSEQ multiplex PCR; TCRdb's copy has only in-frame clones and lacks some. The sample gives 60,000 to 65,000 clones, roughly 89% of which show up once; less than 6% is in the top ten. The sequencing used CD4+ or CD8+ T cells sorted from blood, collected in a trial of the OX40 agonist ivuxolimab. These receptors were obtained from an adult with an advanced solid tumor such as melanoma, head and neck, liver or kidney cancer. Each CDR3 is given with its conserved first and last residue. D genes are given only for firm matches. Clone size is stated in some rows and not others, as once, few, many or a class when expanded.

clone_size,cdr3_length,j_call,v_call,d_call,cdr3_aa,cdr3_nt
once,15,TRBJ1-2,TRBV19,.,CASSVQGIPFYGYTF,TGTGCCAGTAGTGTACAGGGTATACCTTTCTATGGCTACACCTTC
once,13,TRBJ1-1,TRBV29-1,TRBD1,CSVSDRLNTEAFF,TGCAGCGTTTCGGACAGGTTGAACACTGAAGCTTTCTTT
.,14,TRBJ2-3,TRBV4-1,.,CASSQATTTDTQYF,TGCGCCAGCAGCCAAGCGACTACCACAGATACGCAGTATTTT
few,19,TRBJ2-1,TRBV27,.,CASSFSGTRFNVVYNEQFF,TGTGCCAGCAGTTTTTCCGGGACAAGATTTAACGTTGTTTACAATGAGCAGTTCTTC
.,14,TRBJ2-1,TRBV5-1,TRBD2,CASSSGLAENEQFF,TGCGCCAGCAGCTCGGGACTAGCGGAAAATGAGCAGTTCTTC
.,13,TRBJ1-2,TRBV7-8,.,CASSYQGFYGYTF,TGTGCCAGCAGCTACCAGGGTTTCTATGGCTACACCTTC
once,11,TRBJ2-3,TRBV7-2,.,CASTTSNTQYF,TGTGCCAGCACCACGTCGAATACGCAGTATTTT
once,14,TRBJ1-5,TRBV28,.,CASSLGGLNQPQHF,TGTGCCAGCAGTTTGGGGGGGCTGAATCAGCCCCAGCATTTT
.,12,TRBJ1-2,TRBV6-1,TRBD1,CASSGTGGGNSF,TGTGCCAGCAGTGGGACAGGAGGGGGCAACTCCTTC
.,15,TRBJ1-3,TRBV5-4,.,CASSSGQVSGNTIYF,TGTGCCAGCTCCTCGGGACAAGTCTCTGGAAACACCATATATTTT
.,16,TRBJ1-2,TRBV19,TRBD1,CASSITTTGANYGYTF,TGTGCCAGTAGTATAACAACTACAGGGGCTAACTATGGCTACACCTTC
.,14,TRBJ1-2,TRBV28,.,CASTLLGENYGYTF,TGTGCCAGCACTCTGCTCGGCGAAAACTATGGCTACACCTTC
.,12,TRBJ2-7,TRBV7-2,.,CASSRGGYEQYF,TGTGCCAGCAGCCGAGGGGGCTACGAGCAGTACTTC
.,14,TRBJ1-2,TRBV23-1,TRBD1,CASSHPGQPYGYTF,TGCGCCAGCAGTCACCCGGGACAGCCCTATGGCTACACCTTC
.,14,TRBJ2-3,TRBV15,TRBD1,CATSRDRAADTQYF,TGTGCCACCAGCAGGGACAGGGCTGCAGATACGCAGTATTTT
.,14,TRBJ2-1,TRBV9,.,CASSESPGYNEQFF,TGTGCCAGCAGCGAGAGCCCCGGGTACAATGAGCAGTTCTTC
.,16,TRBJ2-1,TRBV18,TRBD2,CASSPPGGPSGNEQFF,TGTGCCAGCTCACCACCGGGAGGGCCCTCAGGCAATGAGCAGTTCTTC
.,13,TRBJ2-4,TRBV6-6,.,CASSSGDKNIQYF,TGTGCCAGCAGCTCCGGAGACAAAAACATTCAGTACTTC
once,13,TRBJ1-2,TRBV13,.,CASSLTGNYGYTF,TGTGCCAGCAGCTTAACCGGGAACTATGGCTACACCTTC
.,16,TRBJ2-7,TRBV30,TRBD1,CAWSLPPGQGRYEQYF,TGTGCCTGGAGCCTACCACCGGGACAGGGGAGGTACGAGCAGTACTTC